This T cell receptor beta chain was identified in a study of spatial heterogeneity in lung cancer. The CDR3 sequence is 13 residues long. V trimming: 5 bases; J trimming: 6 bases; junction bases outside the gene matches: 5. Germline CDR1 reads KGHDR; CDR2 reads SFDVKD. Documented time point: sample taken at primary tumor resection. MiXCR was run by TCRdb on the 5' RACE reads, yielding one entry per CDR3 protein. The sample lists 2,000 or so distinct CDR3 sequences, about a quarter seen once, with 20% to 30% in the top ten. The sequenced sample was normal lung tissue next to the tumor, obtained at surgery. The V call is TRBV24-1, the J call TRBJ2-7, with 8 bases that match TRBD2. This receptor was identified in a male donor with early-stage non-small cell lung cancer. CDR3 in DNA: TGTGCCACCAGTGTAACGGGAGGGTCCGAGCAGTACTTC. It is translated as CATSVTGGSEQYF.